These 12 T cell receptor beta chains were sequenced from one sample in a study of blood T cell repertoires in COVID-19. TCRdb's copy holds only in-frame clones and misses some; the assay was immunoSEQ multiplex PCR. Of more than 250,000 clones detected, roughly 90% appear once; the ten largest clones hold approximately 6.5%. The specimen sequenced was peripheral blood. Receptors originate from a man between 18 and 29 years old who had recovered from COVID-19.

The V and J genes are TRBV6-6 and TRBJ2-3; 16 bases match TRBD2. Germline V gives CDR1 MNHNY, CDR2 SVGAGI (reference sequence). This CDR3 has 17 amino acids. Trimming cost V 5 bases and J 3 bases; bases outside gene matches: 5. The CDR3 spells CASSPGLAGGRTDTQYF. CDR3 in DNA: TGTGCCAGCAGTCCGGGACTAGCGGGAGGGAGAACAGATACGCAGTATTTT.

This clone was seen only a few times. CDR3 nucleotides: TGTGCCAGCAGCCCTCCTGGACAGGGTCTTGATGGCTACACCTTC. It encodes CASSPPGQGLDGYTF. The chain carries TRBV5-4 and TRBJ1-2; 8 nucleotides match TRBD1. Germline CDR1 reads SGHNT; CDR2 reads YYREEE (reference sequence). This CDR3 spans 15 amino acids. After removal of 4 bases from V and 6 bases from J, the junction contained 11 bases not matched to a gene.

V and J are TRBV2 and TRBJ2-7; 10 nucleotides line up with TRBD1. There are 12 residues in the CDR3. The germline gives CDR1 SNHLY, CDR2 FYNNEI. After removal of 11 bases from V and 6 bases from J, the junction contained 7 bases not matched to a gene. The DNA of the CDR3 is TGTGCCGACGGGACAGGGGCCTCCGAGCAGTACTTC. As protein: CADGTGASEQYF. Variable domain in full (rest from reference TRBV2 and TRBJ2-7): EPEVTQTPSHQVTQMGQEVILRCVPISNHLYFYWYRQILGQKVEFLVSFYNNEISEKSEIFDDQFSVERPDGSNFTLKIRSTKLEDSAMYFCADGTGASEQYFGPGTRLTVT.

The chain couples TRBV6-2 or TRBV6-3 to TRBJ1-5; D may be TRBD1 (5 bases). Trimming left V 2 bases short and J 5 bases short, with 13 bases between. The CDR3 contains 15 residues. Germline lookup yields CDR1 MNHEY and CDR2 SVGEGT. The CDR3 loop is CASSYDSNQHQPQHF. As DNA, the CDR3 is TGTGCCAGCAGTTACGACAGCAACCAACATCAGCCCCAGCATTTT.

The chain is built from TRBV15 and TRBJ1-1; no clear D gene. Germline-derived CDR1 and CDR2 are LNHNV and YYDKDF (reference sequence). This CDR3 has 14 amino acids. Between the trimmed V and J ends, which lost 1 base and 2 bases, there was a span of 8 bases. The CDR3 here is CATSRVAGNTEAFF. CDR3 in DNA: TGTGCCACCAGCAGAGTGGCAGGAAACACTGAAGCTTTCTTT. Full variable domain (rest looked up from reference TRBV15 and TRBJ1-1): DAMVIQNPRYQVTQFGKPVTLSCSQTLNHNVMYWYQQKSSQAPKLLFHYYDKDFNNEADTPDNFQSRRPNTSFCFLDIRSPGLGDTAMYLCATSRVAGNTEAFFGQGTRLTVV.

CDR3 sequence reads: CASQGGETGELFF. Here the CDR3 DNA reads TGTGCCAGCCAGGGGGGAGAAACCGGGGAGCTGTTTTTT. This rearrangement joins TRBV6-5 to TRBJ2-2; TRBD1 is a possible D gene (7 bases). CDR1 MNHEY and CDR2 SVGAGI come from the germline V gene. CDR3 length equals 13 residues. With 8 bases removed from V and 5 bases from J, the gap between germline ends came to 12 bases.

This chain joins TRBV19 and TRBJ1-5; tentative D call: TRBD1 (5 bases). CDR3 length equals 15 residues. CDR1 and CDR2 from the germline V gene are LNHDA and SQIVND (reference sequence). The V gene lost 6 bases and the J gene lost 7 bases, with 19 bases spanning the gap. CDR3 in amino acids: CASSLLTGGVQPQHF. The CDR3 DNA is TGTGCCAGTAGCCTACTCACAGGTGGGGTGCAGCCCCAGCATTTT.

V and J are TRBV27 and TRBJ2-2; TRBD1 might be the D (6 bases). CDR3 size: 16 residues. CDR1 is MNHEY and CDR2 is SMNVEV in the germline V gene (reference sequence). Trimming pared 5 bases from V and 4 bases from J, leaving 17 bases between. The CDR3 DNA reads as TGTGCCAGCAGTACCCCTACGGGCAGGGGCACCGGGGAGCTGTTTTTT. Its translation: CASSTPTGRGTGELFF.

The V call is TRBV19, the J call TRBJ2-3; TRBD2 aligns across 7 bases. The ends lost 3 bases at V and 4 bases at J; junction bases unmatched: 7. The CDR3 is made up of 15 amino acids. Germline V gene data show CDR1 as LNHDA and CDR2 as SQIVND (reference sequence). The CDR3 is CASSMSRAGADTQYF. The DNA for the CDR3 is TGTGCCAGTAGTATGAGCAGGGCGGGGGCAGATACGCAGTATTTT.

This chain joins TRBV19 and TRBJ2-1; no firm D call. The germline V gene has CDR1 LNHDA and CDR2 SQIVND (reference sequence). With 3 bases removed from V and 0 bases from J, the gap between germline ends came to 9 bases. The CDR3 contains 15 residues. CDR3 residues: CASSIIESSYNEQFF. The CDR3 region has the DNA TGTGCCAGTAGTATCATAGAATCCTCCTACAATGAGCAGTTCTTC. Together with reference TRBV19 and TRBJ2-1, the CDR3 gives the full variable domain: DGGITQSPKYLFRKEGQNVTLSCEQNLNHDAMYWYRQDPGQGLRLIYYSQIVNDFQKGDIAEGYSVSREKKESFPLTVTSAQKNPTAFYLCASSIIESSYNEQFFGPGTRLTVL.

This clone was detected a few times. The CDR3 is CASREALRGYTF. CDR3 sequence (DNA): TGTGCCAGCAGGGAGGCTTTGCGTGGCTACACCTTC. V gene TRBV6-5 combines with J gene TRBJ1-2; D is uncertain. Germline V gene lookup returns CDR1 MNHEY and CDR2 SVGAGI. Trimming shortened V by 6 bases and J by 7 bases, and 12 bases separated the two germline ends. CDR3 length: 12 amino acids.

V gene TRBV20-1 combines with J gene TRBJ1-1; TRBD1 is a possible D gene (6 bases). The germline CDR1 and CDR2 sequences are DFQATT and SNEGSKA (reference sequence). V was pared by 5 bases and J by 5 bases, with 9 bases between. The CDR3 is made up of 11 amino acids. DNA of the CDR3: TGCAGTGCTCCGGACAGAACTGAAGCTTTCTTT. Its protein product is CSAPDRTEAFF.